The next 23 T cell receptor beta chains were all read from a single sample in a study of blood T cell repertoires in COVID-19. Sequencing was performed with immunoSEQ multiplex PCR; in TCRdb, only in-frame clones are kept and a portion is missing. The table includes tens of thousands of clones, roughly 78% detected once. The material sequenced was peripheral blood. The source is a woman aged 65 to 85 with acute or convalescent COVID-19.

The J gene is TRBJ2-3, the V gene TRBV15; 9 nucleotides align to TRBD1. This CDR3 is 15 amino acids long. CDR1 is LNHNV, CDR2 YYDKDF, per germline (reference sequence). J lost 1 base, V lost 9 bases, and 8 bases had no gene match. Here the CDR3 DNA reads TGTGCCACTGAACAGGGGGCTGTTGGCACAGATACGCAGTATTTT. Protein: CATEQGAVGTDTQYF.

The gene calls are TRBV5-6 and TRBJ1-4; D unclear. V shed 1 base and J shed 10 bases, with 8 bases lying between them. This CDR3 spans 12 amino acids. Germline V gene data show CDR1 as SGHDT and CDR2 as YYEEEE. For the CDR3, the DNA is TGTGCCAGCAGCTTGTACGGTGGAAAACTGTTTTTT. Residues: CASSLYGGKLFF. The whole variable domain, remainder taken from reference TRBV5-6 and TRBJ1-4, is DAGVTQSPTHLIKTRGQQVTLRCSPKSGHDTVSWYQQALGQGPQFIFQYYEEEERQRGNFPDRFSGHQFPNYSSELNVNALLLGDSALYLCASSLYGGKLFFGSGTQLSVL.

The chain links TRBV10-2 to TRBJ1-1; D unclear. The germline CDR1 and CDR2 sequences are WSHSY and SAAADI. V lost 5 bases to trimming and J lost 1 base, with 8 bases between them. The CDR3 has 13 amino acids. The DNA of the CDR3 is TGCGCCAGCAGTCGGGCGGGGAACACTGAAGCTTTCTTT. It specifies CASSRAGNTEAFF.

This chain uses TRBV29-1 with TRBJ1-2, with D unclear. Between the trimmed V and J ends, which lost 0 bases and 8 bases, there was a span of 13 bases. Looked up from germline, CDR1 is SQVTM and CDR2 is ANQGSEA. This CDR3 region has 13 residues. CDR3 in amino acids: CSVEDLGLSGYTF. The CDR3 DNA sequence: TGCAGCGTTGAAGATCTTGGACTTAGCGGCTACACCTTC.

This chain connects TRBV3-1 (or the pseudogene TRBV3-2) to TRBJ1-1, with TRBD1 identical over 8 bases. V was pared by 1 base and J by 8 bases, with 9 bases of the junction left unmatched. Germline CDR1 and CDR2: LGHDT and YNNKEL (reference sequence). The CDR3 has 15 amino acids. The CDR3 DNA is TGTGCCAGCAGCCAAGCAAGGACAGGGCCCTCCGAAGCTTTCTTT. Residues: CASSQARTGPSEAFF.

This chain uses TRBV5-1 with TRBJ1-3; 7 bases match TRBD1. With V trimmed by 4 bases and J by 1 base, 8 bases remained unmatched. The germline V gene encodes CDR1 SGHRS and CDR2 YFSETQ. This CDR3 is 16 amino acids long. DNA of the CDR3: TGCGCCAGCAGCCCCGGGACAGCCTTTTCTGGAAACACCATATATTTT. Translated, it gives CASSPGTAFSGNTIYF.

The CDR3 DNA sequence: TGTGCCAGCAGTTTTAGCAACACCGGGGAGCTGTTTTTT. Protein: CASSFSNTGELFF. The V gene is TRBV12-3 or TRBV12-4, the J gene TRBJ2-2, with no clear D. The CDR3 consists of 13 residues. V dropped 3 bases and J dropped 2 bases, with 4 bases sitting between them.

This clone was seen a single time. V gene TRBV20-1 combines with J gene TRBJ1-1; D ambiguous. The germline V gene encodes CDR1 DFQATT and CDR2 SNEGSKA (reference sequence). Trimming cost V 3 bases and J 0 bases, with 8 bases left between them. The CDR3 totals 13 residues. As DNA, the CDR3 is TGCAGTGCTAGTAAACAGTTGAACACTGAAGCTTTCTTT. It specifies CSASKQLNTEAFF.

The rearrangement joins TRBV5-1 to TRBJ1-2; D remains unclear. The V end was cut by 1 base, the J end by 5 bases, with 9 bases between. The germline CDR1 and CDR2 sequences are SGHRS and YFSETQ. The CDR3 totals 13 residues. DNA for the CDR3: TGCGCCAGCAGCTTGTCGGAGGGTTATGGCTACACCTTC. It codes for CASSLSEGYGYTF.

J is TRBJ1-1 and V is TRBV5-1, with TRBD1 as a possible D gene (6 bases). There are 15 residues in the CDR3. Germline lookup yields CDR1 SGHRS and CDR2 YFSETQ. Between the trimmed V and J ends, which lost 0 bases and 1 base, there was a span of 10 bases. DNA for the CDR3: TGCGCCAGCAGCTTGGGATGGACAGAGAACACTGAAGCTTTCTTT. Amino acids: CASSLGWTENTEAFF. Using reference TRBV5-1 and TRBJ1-1 for the parts outside the CDR3, the full variable domain is KAGVTQTPRYLIKTRGQQVTLSCSPISGHRSVSWYQQTPGQGLQFLFEYFSETQRNKGNFPGRFSGRQFSNSRSEMNVSTLELGDSALYLCASSLGWTENTEAFFGQGTRLTVV.

V and J are TRBV5-1 and TRBJ2-7; maybe TRBD1 (6 bases). CDR3 length: 15 residues. Germline V gives CDR1 SGHRS, CDR2 YFSETQ. V was shortened by 4 bases and J by 2 bases, with 16 bases between the two germline ends. This CDR3 is CASSDTGLPTYEQYF. DNA for the CDR3: TGCGCCAGCAGCGACACAGGGCTCCCAACCTACGAGCAGTACTTC.

The chain recombines TRBV9 with TRBJ1-1; unclear D gene. Germline V gene sequence: CDR1 SGDLS, CDR2 YYNGEE. Trimming removed 4 bases from V and 0 bases from J, with 10 bases in between. The CDR3 is made up of 14 amino acids. CDR3 in amino acids: CASSLGPMNTEAFF. CDR3 DNA: TGTGCCAGCAGCTTGGGCCCCATGAACACTGAAGCTTTCTTT.

This clone showed up just a few times. The chain links TRBV6-1 to TRBJ1-5; D perhaps matches TRBD1 (6 bases). The V end lost 2 bases, the J end lost 5 bases, and 10 bases lay between the germline ends. This CDR3 is built from 14 residues. Germline V lookup: CDR1 MNHNS, CDR2 SASEGT. CDR3: CASSEYRVDQPQHF. CDR3 DNA sequence: TGTGCCAGCAGTGAATACAGGGTCGATCAGCCCCAGCATTTT.

This chain joins TRBV6-5 and TRBJ2-7; 9 nucleotides match TRBD1. Germline trimming cut 6 bases from V and 2 bases from J; bases unmatched to any gene: 5. Germline V gene sequence: CDR1 MNHEY, CDR2 SVGAGI. This CDR3 spans 14 amino acids. CDR3 nucleotides: TGTGCCAGCAGAGGACAGGGGAATCCCTACGAGCAGTACTTC. The encoded protein is CASRGQGNPYEQYF.

This clone has only a few counts. The rearrangement joins TRBV5-4 to TRBJ1-1; the D gene is possibly TRBD1 (5 bases). From germline, CDR1 is SGHNT and CDR2 YYREEE (reference sequence). The V gene lost 2 bases and the J gene lost 11 bases, with 16 bases spanning the gap. The CDR3 spans 13 residues. The CDR3 DNA reads as TGTGCCAGCAGCTTCGGGGGGGGGTCTGGCGCTTTCTTT. Its protein is CASSFGGGSGAFF.

This chain links TRBV11-3 with TRBJ2-3; 7 bases are a match to TRBD2. This CDR3 contains 13 residues. Losses at the gene ends were 8 bases for V and 6 bases for J; bases not matched to a gene: 8. The germline V gene has CDR1 SGHNT and CDR2 YENEEA. This chain's CDR3 is CASSSGYGDTQYF. CDR3 in DNA: TGTGCCAGCTCTAGCGGCTACGGGGATACGCAGTATTTT.

J is TRBJ1-1 and V is TRBV9, with 11 bases aligning to TRBD1. V was clipped by 3 bases and J by 2 bases; unmatched bases: 6. From germline, CDR1 is SGDLS and CDR2 YYNGEE. The CDR3 runs 16 residues. The CDR3 region is CASSAVWTGGNTEAFF. The CDR3 nucleotides read TGTGCCAGCAGCGCAGTTTGGACAGGGGGCAACACTGAAGCTTTCTTT.

The chain has TRBV9 and TRBJ1-3, with D unclear. Deletions cut 0 bases from V and 0 bases from J, with 13 bases between. This CDR3 spans 17 amino acids. Looked up from germline, CDR1 is SGDLS and CDR2 is YYNGEE. Here the CDR3 reads CASSVEQPGRSGNTIYF. DNA of the CDR3: TGTGCCAGCAGCGTAGAACAGCCAGGCCGCTCTGGAAACACCATATATTTT.

With regard to this clone: The sample carries other DNA sequences with the same CDR3. This sequence joins TRBV9 and TRBJ2-5; tentatively, D is TRBD1 (5 bases). The CDR3 totals 12 residues. CDR1 and CDR2 from the germline V gene are SGDLS and YYNGEE. V was shortened by 8 bases and J by 3 bases, with 11 bases between the two germline ends. The CDR3 protein is CASSKGEETQYF. The CDR3 region has the DNA TGTGCCAGTAGCAAAGGGGAAGAGACCCAGTACTTC.

The chain carries TRBV5-4 and TRBJ2-3; D ambiguous. V was cut by 4 bases and J by 0 bases, with 3 bases left in between. Germline V lookup: CDR1 SGHNT, CDR2 YYREEE (reference sequence). The CDR3 extends over 12 amino acids. The DNA for the CDR3 is TGTGCCAGCAGCCTTAGCACAGATACGCAGTATTTT. Its protein is CASSLSTDTQYF.

DNA for the CDR3: TGTGCCAGCAGCGCACAGGGAATGTCCTACGAGCAGTACTTC. Amino acid sequence: CASSAQGMSYEQYF. This rearrangement joins TRBV9 to TRBJ2-7, with a possible D match to TRBD1 (6 bases). The ends were cut back, 3 bases at V and 1 base at J, with 11 bases in the middle. CDR3 length equals 14 residues. Per germline, CDR1 SGDLS and CDR2 YYNGEE.

CDR3 loop: CASSQGRQGGEEQYF. CDR3 bases: TGCGCCAGCAGCCAAGGTAGGCAGGGAGGAGAAGAGCAGTACTTC. This chain joins TRBV4-3 and TRBJ2-7, with D perhaps TRBD2 (6 bases). V shed 1 base and J shed 7 bases, with 17 bases lying between them. The CDR3 spans 15 residues. CDR1 and CDR2 (germline): LGHNA, YSLEER.

The V and J genes are TRBV6-6 and TRBJ2-1, with 9 positions matching TRBD2. The CDR3 is 21 amino acids. Germline CDR1 reads MNHNY; CDR2 reads SVGAGI (reference sequence). V was clipped by 6 bases and J by 0 bases; unmatched bases: 21. DNA of the CDR3: TGTGCCAGCAGCCCATGGTTGGCTAGCGGGAAAAAAGGAAGCTCCTACAATGAGCAGTTCTTC. The encoded protein is CASSPWLASGKKGSSYNEQFF.